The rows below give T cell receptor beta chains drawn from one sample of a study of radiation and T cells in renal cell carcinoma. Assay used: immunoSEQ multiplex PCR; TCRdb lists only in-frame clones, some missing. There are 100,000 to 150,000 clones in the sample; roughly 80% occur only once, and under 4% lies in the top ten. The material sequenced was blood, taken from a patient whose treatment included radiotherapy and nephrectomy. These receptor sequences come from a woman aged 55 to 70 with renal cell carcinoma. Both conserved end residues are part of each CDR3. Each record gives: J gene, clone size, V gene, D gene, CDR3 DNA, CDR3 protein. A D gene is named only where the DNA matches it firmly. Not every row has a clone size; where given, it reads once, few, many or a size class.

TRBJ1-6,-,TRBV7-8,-,TGTGCCAGCAGCCTTGGGGGATGGGTGAATTCACCCCTCCACTTT,CASSLGGWVNSPLHF
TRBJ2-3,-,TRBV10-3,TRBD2,TGTGCCATCAGCACTAGCGGGAGCACAGATACGCAGTATTTT,CAISTSGSTDTQYF
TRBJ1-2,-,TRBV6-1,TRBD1,TGTGCCAGCAGGGGGACAGGGTTGGTCCATGGCTACACCTTC,CASRGTGLVHGYTF
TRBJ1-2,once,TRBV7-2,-,TGTGCCAGCAGCTTAGCTGTCAGTGGCTACACCTTC,CASSLAVSGYTF
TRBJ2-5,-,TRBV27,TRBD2,TGTGCCAGCAGTCCGTGGACTAGCGGGAGAGAGACCCAGTACTTC,CASSPWTSGRETQYF
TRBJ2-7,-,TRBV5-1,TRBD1,TGCGCCAGCAGCTTGGGGGGACAGGGGGCCTCCTACGGGCAGTACTTC,CASSLGGQGASYGQYF
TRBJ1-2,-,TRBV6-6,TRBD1,TGTGCCAGCAGGGGACAGGGCTTAAACTATGGCTACACCTTC,CASRGQGLNYGYTF
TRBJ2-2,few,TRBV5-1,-,TGCGCCAGCAGGGGCTACAGGAACACCGGGGAGCTGTTTTTT,CASRGYRNTGELFF
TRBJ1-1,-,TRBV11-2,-,TGTGCCAGCAGCTGGGAACGGAACACTGAAGCTTTCTTT,CASSWERNTEAFF
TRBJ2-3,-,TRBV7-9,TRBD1,TGTGCCAGCAGCCCGAACAGGGGGCGGAAGACAGATACGCAGTATTTT,CASSPNRGRKTDTQYF
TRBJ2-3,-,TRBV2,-,TGTGCCAGCAGGAGGGACTCCCGCCAATCAGATACGCAGTATTTT,CASRRDSRQSDTQYF
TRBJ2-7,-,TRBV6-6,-,TGTGCCAGCAGTTACTCGGTAATTGAGCAGTACTTC,CASSYSVIEQYF
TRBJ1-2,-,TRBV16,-,TGTGCCAGCAGCCAATCGAGTACAGATGGCTACACCTTC,CASSQSSTDGYTF
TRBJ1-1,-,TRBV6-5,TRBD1,TGTGCCAGCAGACCCCGGACAGGGCCCCCTGAAGCTTTCTTT,CASRPRTGPPEAFF
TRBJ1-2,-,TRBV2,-,TGTGCCAGCAGGGAAGGGGATGGTGGCTACACCTTC,CASREGDGGYTF
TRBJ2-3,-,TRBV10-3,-,TGTGCCATCAGTGAGTCGGTCGATACGCAGTATTTT,CAISESVDTQYF
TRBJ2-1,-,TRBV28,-,TGTGCCAGCAGTTTACGAGGGCCCGGCCTGGAGGAGCAGTTCTTC,CASSLRGPGLEEQFF
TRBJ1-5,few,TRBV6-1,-,TGTGCCAGCAGTGATGTGTTTAGCAATCAGCCCCAGCATTTT,CASSDVFSNQPQHF
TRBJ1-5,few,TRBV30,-,TGTGCCTGGGCTGAATATAGCAATCAGCCCCAGCATTTT,CAWAEYSNQPQHF
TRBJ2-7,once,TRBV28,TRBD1,TGTGCCAGCAGCCACAGGGGGCTGGGAGAGCAGTACTTC,CASSHRGLGEQYF
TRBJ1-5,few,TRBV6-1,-,TGTGCCAGCAGTACTGATCAGGGCAATCAGCCCCAGCATTTT,CASSTDQGNQPQHF
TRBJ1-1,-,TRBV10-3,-,TGTGCCATCAGTGAGTCCAGGAACACTGAAGCTTTCTTT,CAISESRNTEAFF
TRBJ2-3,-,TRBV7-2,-,TGTGCCAGCAGCCTGGGGCCTGGGGGCACAGATACGCAGTATTTT,CASSLGPGGTDTQYF
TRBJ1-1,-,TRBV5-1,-,TGCGCCAGCAGCCCGAACACTGGAGGCACTGAAGCTTTCTTT,CASSPNTGGTEAFF
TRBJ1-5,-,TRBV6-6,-,TGTGCCAGCAGTACCCAGACAGACCAGCCCCAGCATTTT,CASSTQTDQPQHF
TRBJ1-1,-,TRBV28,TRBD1,TGTGCCAGCAGACCCACAGGGGGGAACACTGAAGCTTTCTTT,CASRPTGGNTEAFF
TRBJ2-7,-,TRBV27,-,TGTGCCAGCAGTTACGGGGGAAGGCAGTACTTC,CASSYGGRQYF
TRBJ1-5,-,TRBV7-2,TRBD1,TGTGCCAGCAGCTCGGACAGGAATCAGCCCCAGCATTTT,CASSSDRNQPQHF
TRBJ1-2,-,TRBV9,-,TGTGCCAGCAGCGTAGTTGGATCTGGCTACACCTTC,CASSVVGSGYTF
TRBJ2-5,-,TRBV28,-,TGTGCCAGCAGTTTAAATCCGAGGGAGACCCAGTACTTC,CASSLNPRETQYF
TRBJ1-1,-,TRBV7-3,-,TGTGCCAGCAGTCCCCGTCAGGAGGACACTGAAGCTTTCTTT,CASSPRQEDTEAFF
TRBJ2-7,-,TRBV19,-,TGTGCCAGTAGTACGGGGAGGACCTACGAGCAGTACTTC,CASSTGRTYEQYF
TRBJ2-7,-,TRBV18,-,TGTGCCAGCTCACCACCGCGGGGCAGTTCACGTGAACGCGATATCTACGAGCAGTACTTC,CASSPPRGSSRERDIYEQYF
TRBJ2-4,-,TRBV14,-,TGTGCCAGCAGCCCAGGGGGCGGGGGGCGAGAGTACTTC,CASSPGGGGREYF
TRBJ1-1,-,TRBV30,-,TGTGCCTGGAGACTCGGGGCGAACACTGAAGCTTTCTTT,CAWRLGANTEAFF
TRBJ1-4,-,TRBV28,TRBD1,TGTGCCAGCAGACAGGGGGCCGGAAAACTGTTTTTT,CASRQGAGKLFF
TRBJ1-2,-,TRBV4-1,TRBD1,TGCGCCAGCAGCCTACGGACAGGCAACTATGGCTACACCTTC,CASSLRTGNYGYTF
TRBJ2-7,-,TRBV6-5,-,TGTGCCAGCAGTTTCGAAAGCAGCTACGAGCAGTACTTC,CASSFESSYEQYF
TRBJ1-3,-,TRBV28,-,TGTGCCAGCACCGGCCTGGTTGGAATCGGAAACACCATATATTTT,CASTGLVGIGNTIYF
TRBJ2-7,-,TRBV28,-,TGTGCCAGCATCCTGACAGGTACCTCCTACGAGCAGTACTTC,CASILTGTSYEQYF
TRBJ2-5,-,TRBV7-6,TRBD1,TGTGCCAGCAGCTCGACAGGGTACGAAGAGACCCAGTACTTC,CASSSTGYEETQYF
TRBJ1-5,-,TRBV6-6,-,TGTGCCAGCAGTAACCACTGGGGGAGCAATCAGCCCCAGCATTTT,CASSNHWGSNQPQHF
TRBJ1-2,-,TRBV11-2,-,TGTGCCAGCAGCTTAGAAGGCGATGGCTACACCTTC,CASSLEGDGYTF
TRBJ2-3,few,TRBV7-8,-,TGTGCCAGCAGCTTGCGCCGGAGCACAGATACGCAGTATTTT,CASSLRRSTDTQYF
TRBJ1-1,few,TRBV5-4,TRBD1,TGTGCCAGCAGCCGCCAGGGGGGCACTGAAGCTTTCTTT,CASSRQGGTEAFF
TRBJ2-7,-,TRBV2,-,TGTGCCAGCAGATGGGACACGGCCTACGAGCAGTACTTC,CASRWDTAYEQYF
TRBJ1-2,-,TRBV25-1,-,TGTGCCAGCAGTGAATTGGGGCAACTTTATGGCTACACCTTC,CASSELGQLYGYTF
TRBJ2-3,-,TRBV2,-,TGTGCCAGCAGTGAACAGGGGGGGGCAGATACGCAGTATTTT,CASSEQGGADTQYF
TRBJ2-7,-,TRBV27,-,TGTGCCAGCAGGGACAACGCTTACGAGCAGTACTTC,CASRDNAYEQYF
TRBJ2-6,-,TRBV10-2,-,TGCGCCAGCAGCAATGCAGGGGCTGGGGCCAACGTCCTGACTTTC,CASSNAGAGANVLTF
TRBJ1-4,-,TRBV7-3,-,TGTGCCAGCAGCTCCGGCCAGCTAGAAAAACTGTTTTTT,CASSSGQLEKLFF
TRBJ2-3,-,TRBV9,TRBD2,TGTGCCAGCAGAATCGGACTAGCGGCCACAGATACGCAGTATTTT,CASRIGLAATDTQYF
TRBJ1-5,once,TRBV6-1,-,TGCGCCAGCAGTGATTTGAGCAATCAGCCCCAGCATTTT,CASSDLSNQPQHF
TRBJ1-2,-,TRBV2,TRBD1,TGTGCCAGCAGTTCCGGGACAGCCTCTGGGTATGGCTACACCTTC,CASSSGTASGYGYTF
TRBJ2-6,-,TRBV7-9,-,TGTGCCAGCAGCCTCGACAGCCTCTCTGGGGCCAACGTCCTGACTTTC,CASSLDSLSGANVLTF